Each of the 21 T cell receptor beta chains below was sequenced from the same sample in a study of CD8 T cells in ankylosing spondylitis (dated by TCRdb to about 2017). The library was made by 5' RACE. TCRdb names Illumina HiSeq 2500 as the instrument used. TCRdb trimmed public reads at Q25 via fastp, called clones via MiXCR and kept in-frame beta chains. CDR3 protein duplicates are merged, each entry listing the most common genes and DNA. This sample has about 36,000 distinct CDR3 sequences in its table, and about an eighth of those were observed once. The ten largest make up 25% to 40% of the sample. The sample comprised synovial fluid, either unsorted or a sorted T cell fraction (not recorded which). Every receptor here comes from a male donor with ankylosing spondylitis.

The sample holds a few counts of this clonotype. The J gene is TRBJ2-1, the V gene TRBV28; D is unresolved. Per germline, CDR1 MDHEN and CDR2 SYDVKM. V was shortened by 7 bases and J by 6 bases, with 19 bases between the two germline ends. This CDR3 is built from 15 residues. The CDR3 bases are TGTGCCAGCACCTTAGACCGGGCGGTAATCAATGAGCAGTTCTTC. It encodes CASTLDRAVINEQFF.

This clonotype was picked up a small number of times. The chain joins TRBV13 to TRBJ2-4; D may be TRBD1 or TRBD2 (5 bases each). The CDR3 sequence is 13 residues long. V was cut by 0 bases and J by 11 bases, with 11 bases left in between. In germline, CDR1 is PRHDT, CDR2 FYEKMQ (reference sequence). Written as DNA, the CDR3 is TGTGCCAGCAGCTTAGGACTAAGGGGAGTTCAGTACTTC. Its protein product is CASSLGLRGVQYF.

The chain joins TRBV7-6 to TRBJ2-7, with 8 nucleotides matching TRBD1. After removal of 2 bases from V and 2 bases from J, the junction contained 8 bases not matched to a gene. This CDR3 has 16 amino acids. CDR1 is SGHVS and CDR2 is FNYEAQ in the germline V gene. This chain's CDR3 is CASSLYETGDPYEQYF. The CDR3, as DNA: TGTGCCAGCAGCTTATATGAGACAGGGGACCCCTACGAGCAGTACTTC.

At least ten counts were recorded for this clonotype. The CDR3 region has the DNA TGTGCCAGCAGCGAAACCGGGGCCACTGAGACCCAGTACTTC. Its translation is CASSETGATETQYF. The chain joins TRBV6-4 to TRBJ2-5; possibly TRBD1 or TRBD2 for D (5 bases each). CDR3 length equals 14 residues. Germline lookup yields CDR1 MRHNA and CDR2 SNTAGT. V shed 6 bases and J shed 5 bases, with 16 bases lying between them.

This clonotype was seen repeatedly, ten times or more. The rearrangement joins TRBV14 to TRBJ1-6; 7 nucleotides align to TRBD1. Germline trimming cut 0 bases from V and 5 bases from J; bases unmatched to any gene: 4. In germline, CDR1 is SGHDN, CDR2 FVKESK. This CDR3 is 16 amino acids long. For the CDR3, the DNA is TGTGCCAGCAGCCAAGAGGGACAGAGAAATAATTCACCCCTCCACTTT. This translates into CASSQEGQRNNSPLHF.

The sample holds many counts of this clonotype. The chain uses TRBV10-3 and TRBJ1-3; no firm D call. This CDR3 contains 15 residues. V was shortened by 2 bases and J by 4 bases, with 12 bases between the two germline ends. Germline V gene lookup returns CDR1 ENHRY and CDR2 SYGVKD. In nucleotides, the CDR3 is TGTGCCATCAGTGAGATGAGGTCCCTCGGAAACACCATATATTTT. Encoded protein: CAISEMRSLGNTIYF.

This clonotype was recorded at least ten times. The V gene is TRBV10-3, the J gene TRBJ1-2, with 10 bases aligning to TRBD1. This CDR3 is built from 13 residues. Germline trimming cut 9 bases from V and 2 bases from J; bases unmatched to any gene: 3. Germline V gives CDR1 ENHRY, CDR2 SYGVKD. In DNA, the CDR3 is TGTGCCATTCGGACAGGGGGAAACTATGGCTACACCTTC. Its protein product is CAIRTGGNYGYTF.

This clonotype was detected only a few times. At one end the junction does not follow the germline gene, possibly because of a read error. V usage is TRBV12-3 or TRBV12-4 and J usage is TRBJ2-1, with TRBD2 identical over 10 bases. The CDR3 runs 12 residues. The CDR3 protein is CASRRPGLAQLF. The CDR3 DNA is TGTGCCAGCAGGCGCCCGGGACTAGCGCAGCTCTTC.

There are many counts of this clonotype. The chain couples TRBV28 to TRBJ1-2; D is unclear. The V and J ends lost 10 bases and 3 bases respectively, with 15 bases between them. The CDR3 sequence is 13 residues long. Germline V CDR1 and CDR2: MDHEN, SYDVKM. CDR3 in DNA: TGTGCCACCACGGGAGAGGGCTACTATGGCTACACCTTC. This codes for CATTGEGYYGYTF.

The CDR3 DNA reads as TGTGCCAGCAGCGGCCGGGACAGGGGTATCCAAGAGACCCAGTACTTC. Its translation: CASSGRDRGIQETQYF. The chain links TRBV7-9 to TRBJ2-5; 10 nucleotides match TRBD1. V shed 5 bases and J 1 base; nucleotides not matched to a gene: 7. Germline loops: CDR1 SEHNR, CDR2 FQNEAQ (reference sequence). This CDR3 has 16 amino acids. Filled out from reference TRBV7-9 and TRBJ2-5, the complete variable domain reads DTGVSQNPRHKITKRGQNVTFRCDPISEHNRLYWYRQTLGQGPEFLTYFQNEAQLEKSRLLSDRFSAERPKGSFSTLEIQRTEQGDSAMYLCASSGRDRGIQETQYFGPGTRLLVL.

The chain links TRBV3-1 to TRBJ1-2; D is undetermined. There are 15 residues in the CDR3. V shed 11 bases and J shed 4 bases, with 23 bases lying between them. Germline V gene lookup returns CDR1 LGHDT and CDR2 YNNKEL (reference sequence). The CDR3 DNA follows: TGTGCCTCCTCCCAACATGTGGGGTCTGCCTATGGCTACACCTTC. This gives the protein CASSQHVGSAYGYTF.

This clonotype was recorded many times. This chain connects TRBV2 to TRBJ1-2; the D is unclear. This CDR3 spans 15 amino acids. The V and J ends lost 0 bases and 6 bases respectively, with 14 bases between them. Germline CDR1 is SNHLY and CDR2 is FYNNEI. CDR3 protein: CASSEAGGGINGYTF. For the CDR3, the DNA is TGTGCCAGCAGTGAAGCTGGCGGAGGTATAAATGGCTACACCTTC.

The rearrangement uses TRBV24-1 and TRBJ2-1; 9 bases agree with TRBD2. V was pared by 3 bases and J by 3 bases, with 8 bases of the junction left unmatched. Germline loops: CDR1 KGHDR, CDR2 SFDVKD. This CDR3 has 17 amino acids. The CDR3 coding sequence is TGTGCCACCAGTGATCTCGGAGCGGGAGGCGTCTACAATGAGCAGTTCTTC. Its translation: CATSDLGAGGVYNEQFF.

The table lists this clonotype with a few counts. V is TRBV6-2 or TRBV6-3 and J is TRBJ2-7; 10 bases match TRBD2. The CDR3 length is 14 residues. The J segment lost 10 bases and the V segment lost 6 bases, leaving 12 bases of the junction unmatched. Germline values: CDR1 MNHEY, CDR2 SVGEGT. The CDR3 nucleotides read TGTGCCAGCAGCCTTGGGACTAGCGCCAACCCCCAGTACTTC. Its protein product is CASSLGTSANPQYF.

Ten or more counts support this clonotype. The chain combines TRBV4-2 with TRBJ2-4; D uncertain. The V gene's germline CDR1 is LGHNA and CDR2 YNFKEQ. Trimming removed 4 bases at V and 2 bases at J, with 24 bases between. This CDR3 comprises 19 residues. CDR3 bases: TGTGCCAGCAGCCCCCAGCAGGTGAAGGCCTCGCTGACCAAAAACATTCAGTACTTC. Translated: CASSPQQVKASLTKNIQYF.

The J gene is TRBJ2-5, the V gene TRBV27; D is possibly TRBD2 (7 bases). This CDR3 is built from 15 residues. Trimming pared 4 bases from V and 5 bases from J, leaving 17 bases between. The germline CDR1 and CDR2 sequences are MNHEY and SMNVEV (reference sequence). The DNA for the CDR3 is TGTGCCAGCAGTTCTTTGGGGGGGCTGATGGAGACCCAGTACTTC. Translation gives CASSSLGGLMETQYF.

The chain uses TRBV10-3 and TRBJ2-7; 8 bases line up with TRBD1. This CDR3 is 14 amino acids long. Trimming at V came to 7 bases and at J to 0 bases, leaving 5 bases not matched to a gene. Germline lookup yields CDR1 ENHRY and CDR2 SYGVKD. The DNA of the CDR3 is TGTGCCATCACCCGAGACAGGGGCTCCTACGAGCAGTACTTC. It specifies CAITRDRGSYEQYF.

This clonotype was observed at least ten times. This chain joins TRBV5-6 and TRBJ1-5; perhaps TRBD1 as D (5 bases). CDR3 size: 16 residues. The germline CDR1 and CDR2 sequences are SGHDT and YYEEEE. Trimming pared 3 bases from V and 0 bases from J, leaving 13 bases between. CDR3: CASSYGTVHSNQPQHF. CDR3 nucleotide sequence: TGTGCCAGCAGCTACGGGACGGTTCATAGCAATCAGCCCCAGCATTTT.

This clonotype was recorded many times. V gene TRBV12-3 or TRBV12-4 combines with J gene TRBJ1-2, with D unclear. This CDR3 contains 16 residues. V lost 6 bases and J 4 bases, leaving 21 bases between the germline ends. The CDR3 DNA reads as TGTGCCAGCAGCCGGACGTCGGACCGGCTGATCTATGGCTACACCTTC. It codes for CASSRTSDRLIYGYTF.

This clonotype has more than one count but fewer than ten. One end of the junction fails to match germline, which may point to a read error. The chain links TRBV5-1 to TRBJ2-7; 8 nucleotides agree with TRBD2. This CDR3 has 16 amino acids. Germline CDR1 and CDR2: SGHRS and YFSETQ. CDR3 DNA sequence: TGCGCCAGCAGATTGGACGAATTAGCGGGAATCTACGAGCAGTACTTC. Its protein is CASRLDELAGIYEQYF.

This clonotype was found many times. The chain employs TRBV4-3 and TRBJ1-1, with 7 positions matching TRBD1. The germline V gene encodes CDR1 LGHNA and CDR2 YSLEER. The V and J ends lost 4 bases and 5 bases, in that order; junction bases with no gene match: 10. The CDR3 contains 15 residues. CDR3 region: CASSRAPGTVTEAFF. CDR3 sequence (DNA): TGCGCCAGCAGCCGGGCCCCGGGGACAGTTACTGAAGCTTTCTTT.